These 27 T cell receptor beta chains were sequenced from one sample in a study of OX40 agonist ivuxolimab in advanced cancers. Here immunoSEQ multiplex PCR was the method, and the copy in TCRdb shows in-frame clones only, minus some. The table lists about 67,000 clones, about 85% of them singletons. The material sequenced was CD4+ or CD8+ T cells sorted from blood, taken in a trial of the OX40 agonist ivuxolimab. These receptors came from an adult with an advanced solid tumor such as melanoma, head and neck, liver or kidney cancer.

The rearrangement links TRBV5-1 to TRBJ2-1; 10 bases are shared with TRBD2. This CDR3 comprises 14 residues. Looked up from germline, CDR1 is SGHRS and CDR2 is YFSETQ. Trimming at V came to 5 bases and at J to 5 bases, leaving 4 bases not matched to a gene. CDR3 residues: CASRRTSGNNEQFF. CDR3 DNA: TGCGCCAGCAGGCGGACTAGCGGTAACAATGAGCAGTTCTTC.

The chain joins TRBV4-3 to TRBJ1-1, with TRBD1 as a possible D gene (6 bases). Germline loops: CDR1 LGHNA, CDR2 YSLEER. The CDR3 has 12 amino acids. V dropped 1 base and J dropped 10 bases, with 10 bases sitting between them. The DNA of the CDR3 is TGCGCCAGCAGCCAAGGGGGGCTGGGAGCTTTCTTT. The encoded protein is CASSQGGLGAFF.

V usage is TRBV7-2 and J usage is TRBJ2-7, with TRBD1 matching 12 bases. Per germline, CDR1 SGHTA and CDR2 FQGNSA. V dropped 7 bases and J dropped 2; count of bases not matched to a gene: 3. This CDR3 is built from 14 residues. The CDR3 protein is CASKGQGATYEQYF. The CDR3 bases are TGTGCCAGCAAGGGACAGGGGGCAACCTACGAGCAGTACTTC.

In this sample, this clone turned up once. The rearrangement links TRBV5-1 to TRBJ1-1; 10 nucleotides agree with TRBD1. CDR3 size: 15 residues. Germline trimming cut 3 bases from V and 4 bases from J; bases unmatched to any gene: 6. Germline V CDR1 and CDR2: SGHRS, YFSETQ. The CDR3 loop is CASSYGTGEGTEAFF. CDR3 DNA sequence: TGCGCCAGCAGCTACGGGACAGGGGAGGGCACTGAAGCTTTCTTT.

The chain has TRBV5-4 and TRBJ2-7; D ambiguous. Deletions cut 5 bases from V and 3 bases from J, with 18 bases between. The germline V gene encodes CDR1 SGHNT and CDR2 YYREEE (reference sequence). The CDR3 runs to 15 residues. The CDR3 spells CASRRGGQDSYEQYF. CDR3 coding DNA: TGTGCCAGCAGACGCGGTGGTCAGGATAGCTACGAGCAGTACTTC.

A remark on this clone: The same CDR3 can be traced to other DNA sequences in this sample. This sequence joins TRBV7-9 and TRBJ2-4; D unresolved. CDR1 and CDR2 (germline): SEHNR, FQNEAQ (reference sequence). The CDR3 sequence is 14 residues long. V gave up 1 base and J gave up 0 bases, with 4 bases separating them. CDR3 region: CASSLGIAKNIQYF. The DNA of the CDR3 is TGTGCCAGCAGCTTAGGCATAGCCAAAAACATTCAGTACTTC.

This chain uses TRBV27 with TRBJ1-2; TRBD1 matches 8 bases. From germline, CDR1 is MNHEY and CDR2 SMNVEV (reference sequence). The J segment lost 1 base and the V segment lost 6 bases, leaving 4 bases of the junction unmatched. The CDR3 length is 14 residues. The CDR3 bases are TGTGCCAGCAGCTCCAGGGGGCTTAACTATGGCTACACCTTC. It codes for CASSSRGLNYGYTF.

The V gene is TRBV28, the J gene TRBJ2-7; D not resolved. This CDR3 comprises 13 residues. V was pared by 6 bases and J by 2 bases, with 11 bases between. Germline V gene lookup returns CDR1 MDHEN and CDR2 SYDVKM. The CDR3 sequence: CASSRMTAYEQYF. The CDR3 region has the DNA TGTGCCAGCAGCCGCATGACGGCCTACGAGCAGTACTTC.

This chain connects TRBV5-1 to TRBJ2-1, with TRBD2 identical over 11 bases. CDR1 is SGHRS, CDR2 YFSETQ, per germline. The V and J ends lost 4 bases and 3 bases, in that order; junction bases with no gene match: 3. This CDR3 contains 15 residues. CDR3 DNA: TGCGCCAGCAGCCTAGCGGGGGGATACTACAATGAGCAGTTCTTC. This translates into CASSLAGGYYNEQFF.

This clone was detected once. The chain uses TRBV5-6 and TRBJ2-3, with no clear D. The germline V and J ends were trimmed by 4 bases and 2 bases, with 11 bases remaining between them. The germline CDR1 and CDR2 sequences are SGHDT and YYEEEE. The CDR3 covers 14 residues. As DNA, the CDR3 is TGTGCCAGCAGCCACGACTCGTCCACAGATACGCAGTATTTT. Its translation is CASSHDSSTDTQYF.

This chain uses TRBV28 with TRBJ1-1; D not certain. The V gene lost 10 bases and the J gene lost 0 bases, with 12 bases spanning the gap. Germline loops: CDR1 MDHEN, CDR2 SYDVKM. This CDR3 spans 13 amino acids. CDR3 sequence (DNA): TGTGCCATCCGGAGGTGGATGAACACTGAAGCTTTCTTT. This translates into CAIRRWMNTEAFF.

The rearrangement joins TRBV29-1 to TRBJ2-5, with TRBD2 identical over 10 bases. The DNA end is more similar to TRBJ2-7, so the J call may be wrong. The CDR3 is 14 amino acids. The germline gives CDR1 SQVTM, CDR2 ANQGSEA. CDR3 coding DNA: TGCAGCGTTCGGCCTAGCGGGAGCTGGTACGAGCAGTACTTC. Residues: CSVRPSGSWYEQYF.

Only a few counts were recorded for this clone. Here the CDR3 reads CASSAYVAANTEAFF. CDR3 bases: TGTGCCAGCAGCGCGTACGTGGCCGCGAACACTGAAGCTTTCTTT. The chain is built from TRBV9 and TRBJ1-1; D unclear. The CDR3 sequence is 15 residues long. Trimming cost V 3 bases and J 1 base, with 13 bases left between them. CDR1 is SGDLS, CDR2 YYNGEE, per germline.

The chain has TRBV28 and TRBJ2-1; D is uncertain. The CDR3 spans 12 residues. Trimming left V 1 base short and J 8 bases short, with 6 bases between. The germline V gene encodes CDR1 MDHEN and CDR2 SYDVKM. The CDR3 DNA follows: TGTGCCAGCAGTTTATTCGAGGATGAGCAGTTCTTC. Translated: CASSLFEDEQFF. The full variable domain, completed using reference TRBV28 and TRBJ2-1, is DVKVTQSSRYLVKRTGEKVFLECVQDMDHENMFWYRQDPGLGLRLIYFSYDVKMKEKGDIPEGYSVSREKKERFSLILESASTNQTSMYLCASSLFEDEQFFGPGTRLTVL.

The CDR3, as DNA: TGTGCCAGCAGTTCACCGGGCCGAGGGACGGAGACCCAGTACTTC. Amino acid sequence: CASSSPGRGTETQYF. V is TRBV6-6 and J is TRBJ2-5; D might be TRBD1 or TRBD2, each matching 5 bases. This CDR3 spans 15 amino acids. Germline CDR1 and CDR2: MNHNY and SVGAGI (reference sequence). With 4 bases removed from V and 5 bases from J, the gap between germline ends came to 17 bases.

This rearrangement joins TRBV2 to TRBJ2-3, with no clear D. Per germline, CDR1 SNHLY and CDR2 FYNNEI. This CDR3 region has 14 residues. V lost 2 bases and J lost 1, with 7 bases in between. Here the CDR3 DNA reads TGTGCCAGCAGTGAATCCCGGGGCACAGATACGCAGTATTTT. Amino acids: CASSESRGTDTQYF.

The J gene is TRBJ2-5, the V gene TRBV5-1; no firm D call. V was shortened by 0 bases and J by 5 bases, with 5 bases between the two germline ends. The CDR3 is made up of 12 amino acids. The germline gives CDR1 SGHRS, CDR2 YFSETQ. CDR3 nucleotide sequence: TGCGCCAGCAGCTTGGAGATTGAGACCCAGTACTTC. Encoded protein: CASSLEIETQYF.

This rearrangement joins TRBV10-3 to TRBJ2-4, with TRBD1 as a possible D gene (5 bases). Germline CDR1 reads ENHRY; CDR2 reads SYGVKD. Trimming took 2 bases from V and 2 from J, leaving 13 bases between them. CDR3 size: 16 residues. CDR3 loop: CAISEGGAHTKNIQYF. The CDR3 coding sequence is TGTGCCATCAGTGAGGGTGGGGCCCATACCAAAAACATTCAGTACTTC.

This clone was recorded only once. V gene TRBV27 combines with J gene TRBJ1-2; tentatively, D is TRBD1 (6 bases). Germline assignment: CDR1 MNHEY and CDR2 SMNVEV (reference sequence). This CDR3 spans 14 amino acids. V was cut by 7 bases and J by 6 bases, with 18 bases left in between. CDR3 nucleotides: TGTGCCAGCACCACCACAGGGAAATGGAATGGCTACACCTTC. It encodes CASTTTGKWNGYTF.

This rearrangement joins TRBV28 to TRBJ1-4; TRBD1 might be the D (5 bases). The length of the CDR3 is 14 residues. Germline V gene data show CDR1 as MDHEN and CDR2 as SYDVKM. V was pared by 3 bases and J by 3 bases, with 8 bases between. The CDR3 sequence: CASSFAGANEKLFF. CDR3 nucleotide sequence: TGTGCCAGCAGTTTCGCGGGGGCTAATGAAAAACTGTTTTTT.

The V gene is TRBV5-6, the J gene TRBJ1-2; a possible D gene is TRBD1 (5 bases). The CDR3 spans 19 residues. V was shortened by 4 bases and J by 5 bases, with 30 bases between the two germline ends. Germline lookup yields CDR1 SGHDT and CDR2 YYEEEE. The CDR3 loop reads CASSSIGRDGEGRVYGYTF. As DNA, the CDR3 is TGTGCCAGCAGCAGTATTGGCCGGGACGGTGAGGGAAGAGTGTATGGCTACACCTTC.

The chain carries TRBV5-4 and TRBJ1-2, with D maybe TRBD1 (5 bases). Germline-derived CDR1 and CDR2 are SGHNT and YYREEE (reference sequence). CDR3 length equals 16 residues. V lost 4 bases to trimming and J lost 0 bases, with 16 bases between them. In DNA, the CDR3 is TGTGCCAGCAGCCCCCGGGACCGACGAGCTAACTATGGCTACACCTTC. This encodes CASSPRDRRANYGYTF.

This chain connects TRBV6-4 to TRBJ1-2, with D possibly TRBD1 on 5 matching bases. Germline V gene sequence: CDR1 MRHNA, CDR2 SNTAGT. The CDR3 covers 11 residues. V gave up 7 bases and J gave up 13 bases, with 16 bases separating them. CDR3 nucleotides: TGTGCCAGCACCCAGACAGCTCAGACCACCTTC. Amino acids: CASTQTAQTTF.

The chain uses TRBV5-1 and TRBJ2-7, with D perhaps matching TRBD1 or TRBD2 (5 bases each). This CDR3 is 14 amino acids long. Germline loops: CDR1 SGHRS, CDR2 YFSETQ. Trimming shortened V by 1 base and J by 5 bases, and 13 bases separated the two germline ends. The CDR3 loop reads CASSLYRGAHEQYF. CDR3 in DNA: TGCGCCAGCAGCTTGTATAGGGGAGCCCACGAGCAGTACTTC.

The chain recombines TRBV7-9 with TRBJ1-5; TRBD1 might be the D (6 bases). V lost 5 bases, J lost 6 bases, and 14 bases lay in between. The germline gives CDR1 SEHNR, CDR2 FQNEAQ (reference sequence). The CDR3 totals 14 residues. CDR3 coding DNA: TGTGCCAGCAGCCGATCAGGGGTGGGTCAGCCCCAGCATTTT. This codes for CASSRSGVGQPQHF.

The rearrangement links TRBV7-9 to TRBJ2-1, with 10 bases matching TRBD1. The V gene end was trimmed by 1 base and the J gene end by 7 bases; junction bases not matched to a gene: 7. Per germline, CDR1 SEHNR and CDR2 FQNEAQ (reference sequence). CDR3 length: 16 amino acids. DNA for the CDR3: TGTGCCAGCAGCTTAGTAGACAGGGGGCGGTCGAATGAGCAGTTCTTC. Protein: CASSLVDRGRSNEQFF. Looking up the rest from reference TRBV7-9 and TRBJ2-1 gives the full variable domain: DTGVSQNPRHKITKRGQNVTFRCDPISEHNRLYWYRQTLGQGPEFLTYFQNEAQLEKSRLLSDRFSAERPKGSFSTLEIQRTEQGDSAMYLCASSLVDRGRSNEQFFGPGTRLTVL.

This clone has only a few counts. V and J are TRBV6-1 and TRBJ1-5, with a weak D call TRBD1 (6 bases). The germline V gene has CDR1 MNHNS and CDR2 SASEGT. Trimming removed 10 bases at V and 2 bases at J, with 12 bases between. The CDR3 runs 13 residues. The CDR3 protein is CATTGTGNQPQHF. The CDR3 DNA is TGTGCCACGACAGGCACTGGCAATCAGCCCCAGCATTTT.